Listed here are 11 T cell receptor beta chains from one sample, sequenced in a study of T cell changes during pregnancy in multiple sclerosis. Clones were sequenced by immunoSEQ multiplex PCR, and TCRdb holds only the in-frame ones, with some missing. This table holds about 70,000 clones, about 90% found once. The source was peripheral blood, collected in the first trimester of pregnancy. The source of these receptors is a female donor with multiple sclerosis, enrolled in a pregnancy study.

V gene TRBV7-8 combines with J gene TRBJ1-5; possible D gene TRBD1, 6 bases. V lost 1 base and J lost 5, with 12 bases in between. The CDR3 has 15 residues. CDR1 SGHVS and CDR2 FQNEAQ come from the germline V gene. Here the CDR3 reads CASSLVRGRHQPQHF. CDR3 in DNA: TGTGCCAGCAGCTTAGTGCGGGGGCGCCATCAGCCCCAGCATTTT.

V usage is TRBV18 and J usage is TRBJ1-1, with D uncertain. Trimming removed 10 bases at V and 1 base at J, with 13 bases between. CDR1 and CDR2 from the germline V gene are KGHSH and LQKENI. The CDR3 has 13 residues. CDR3 protein: CATRGQPNTEAFF. CDR3 bases: TGTGCCACTCGCGGGCAGCCGAACACTGAAGCTTTCTTT.

The chain joins TRBV9 to TRBJ1-5; D is perhaps TRBD1 (5 bases). V dropped 3 bases and J dropped 0 bases, with 7 bases sitting between them. CDR1 is SGDLS, CDR2 YYNGEE, per germline. This CDR3 spans 14 amino acids. CDR3 sequence: CASSAGVSNQPQHF. In nucleotides, the CDR3 is TGTGCCAGCAGCGCGGGGGTTAGCAATCAGCCCCAGCATTTT.

This rearrangement joins TRBV6-1 to TRBJ1-2; 11 positions match TRBD1. The CDR3 is made up of 13 amino acids. Germline CDR1 reads MNHNS; CDR2 reads SASEGT. V trimming: 8 bases; J trimming: 2 bases; junction bases outside the gene matches: 1. Written as DNA, the CDR3 is TGTGCCAGCGGACAGGGGGCGAACTATGGCTACACCTTC. Its protein is CASGQGANYGYTF.

This rearrangement joins TRBV13 to TRBJ1-2; D is ambiguous. The V gene's germline CDR1 is PRHDT and CDR2 FYEKMQ (reference sequence). Trimming took 5 bases from V and 3 from J, leaving 7 bases between them. The CDR3 covers 12 residues. In nucleotides, the CDR3 is TGTGCCAGCAGCGACCAGGACTATGGCTACACCTTC. Residues: CASSDQDYGYTF.

This rearrangement joins TRBV7-6 to TRBJ2-3, with 8 bases lining up with TRBD2. The germline gives CDR1 SGHVS, CDR2 FNYEAQ. V dropped 5 bases and J dropped 6; count of bases not matched to a gene: 13. The CDR3 consists of 16 residues. The CDR3 here is CASSKTGTRAWDTQYF. In DNA, the CDR3 is TGTGCCAGCAGCAAGACCGGGACTAGGGCGTGGGATACGCAGTATTTT.

The chain is built from TRBV9 and TRBJ2-1, with D perhaps TRBD2 (5 bases). The CDR3 extends over 15 amino acids. CDR1 and CDR2 from the germline V gene are SGDLS and YYNGEE. The ends were cut back, 4 bases at V and 3 bases at J, with 14 bases in the middle. The CDR3 DNA reads TGTGCCAGCAGCCGTTCGGACCGGGGCTACAATGAGCAGTTCTTC. Translation gives CASSRSDRGYNEQFF.

The chain couples TRBV7-2 to TRBJ2-7; 8 bases agree with TRBD2. The CDR3 runs 16 residues. The germline V gene has CDR1 SGHTA and CDR2 FQGNSA. V lost 3 bases, J lost 5 bases, and 12 bases stayed unmatched. CDR3 nucleotides: TGTGCCAGCAGCTTCGGTACGGGAGGGCCGCTAAACGAGCAGTACTTC. Its protein is CASSFGTGGPLNEQYF.

J is TRBJ1-5 and V is TRBV19; no clear D gene. CDR1 is LNHDA, CDR2 SQIVND, per germline (reference sequence). Between the trimmed V and J ends, which lost 3 bases and 4 bases, there was a span of 19 bases. The CDR3 consists of 17 residues. Written as DNA, the CDR3 is TGTGCCAGTAGTATCCACAGTTCATCCCACTTTAATCAGCCCCAGCATTTT. Translation: CASSIHSSSHFNQPQHF.

V is TRBV27 and J is TRBJ1-2; perhaps TRBD1 as D (6 bases). Trimming took off 0 bases at V and 8 bases at J, with 10 bases between the two ends. Germline V gives CDR1 MNHEY, CDR2 SMNVEV (reference sequence). This CDR3 has 13 residues. CDR3 protein: CASSLSTGRGYTF. DNA for the CDR3: TGTGCCAGCAGTTTATCCACAGGGCGCGGCTACACCTTC.

The chain is built from TRBV5-4 and TRBJ2-3, with 10 bases fitting TRBD1. With V trimmed by 0 bases and J by 11 bases, 6 bases remained unmatched. This CDR3 contains 14 residues. Looked up from germline, CDR1 is SGHNT and CDR2 is YYREEE (reference sequence). The CDR3 here is CASSLADRGRLQYF. Here the CDR3 DNA reads TGTGCCAGCAGCTTGGCCGACAGGGGGCGTCTGCAGTATTTT.